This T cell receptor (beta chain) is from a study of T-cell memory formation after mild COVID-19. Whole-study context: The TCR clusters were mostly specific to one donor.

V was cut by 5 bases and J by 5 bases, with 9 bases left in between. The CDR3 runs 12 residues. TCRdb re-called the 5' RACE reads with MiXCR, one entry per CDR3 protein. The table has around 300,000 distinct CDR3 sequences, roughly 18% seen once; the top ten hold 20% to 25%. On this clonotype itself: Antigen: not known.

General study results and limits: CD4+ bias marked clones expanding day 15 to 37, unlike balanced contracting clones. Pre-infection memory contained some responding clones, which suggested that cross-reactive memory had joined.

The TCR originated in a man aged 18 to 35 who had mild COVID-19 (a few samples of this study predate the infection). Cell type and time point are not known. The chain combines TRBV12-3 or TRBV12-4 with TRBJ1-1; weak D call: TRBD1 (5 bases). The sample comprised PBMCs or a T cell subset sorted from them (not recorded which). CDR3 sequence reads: CASSEQGTEAFF. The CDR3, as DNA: TGTGCCAGCAGTGAGCAGGGAACTGAAGCTTTCTTT.